Each of the 30 T cell receptor beta chains below was sequenced from the same sample in a study of T-cell reconstitution after alpha-beta-depleted transplantation in children. Library preparation (for TCRbeta) was performed with unique molecular identifiers. TCRdb fed the PCR reads into MiXCR, producing one record per CDR3 protein. The data show hundreds of thousands of distinct CDR3 sequences, roughly 17% seen once. The sample was PBMCs from the stem cell graft donor, taken from the stem cell graft. The receptor source for this set is a human donor who donated a stem cell graft to a child with acute myeloid leukemia.

The gene calls are TRBV6-1 and TRBJ2-2; TRBD1 matches 9 bases. With 6 bases clipped from V and 7 bases from J, the junction kept 12 bases outside the gene matches. The CDR3 has 16 residues. Germline V gene lookup returns CDR1 MNHNS and CDR2 SASEGT. The CDR3 coding sequence is TGTGCCAGCAGACCGGGACAGGGCTCTTTCCGCGGGGAGCTGTTTTTT. Its translation: CASRPGQGSFRGELFF.

This clonotype was recorded at least ten times. The chain combines TRBV29-1 with TRBJ1-5; TRBD1 aligns across 9 bases. V was pared by 6 bases and J by 5 bases, with 5 bases of the junction left unmatched. Germline V gene sequence: CDR1 SQVTM, CDR2 ANQGSEA. The CDR3 contains 13 residues. The CDR3 region is CSVRTGDYQPQHF. In nucleotides, the CDR3 is TGCAGCGTAAGGACAGGGGATTATCAGCCCCAGCATTTT.

This clonotype came up a few times. Written as DNA, the CDR3 is TGCAGTGCTCCCAGGCCTAACACTGAAGCTTTCTTT. Translated: CSAPRPNTEAFF. The chain couples TRBV20-1 to TRBJ1-1; D call uncertain. Germline V lookup: CDR1 DFQATT, CDR2 SNEGSKA (reference sequence). The CDR3 sequence is 12 residues long. The V gene lost 5 bases and the J gene lost 2 bases, with 9 bases spanning the gap.

This clonotype was counted ten times or more. The chain employs TRBV4-3 and TRBJ2-1; D gene ambiguous. Germline V gene sequence: CDR1 LGHNA, CDR2 YSLEER. The CDR3 totals 13 residues. V was pared by 0 bases and J by 9 bases, with 9 bases between. The DNA for the CDR3 is TGCGCCAGCAGCCAAGATCTTGTTAGTGAGCAGTTCTTC. Encoded protein: CASSQDLVSEQFF.

The chain employs TRBV27 and TRBJ2-1; the match to TRBD2 covers 11 bases. The CDR3 is 17 residues long. Looked up from germline, CDR1 is MNHEY and CDR2 is SMNVEV (reference sequence). V was pared by 5 bases and J by 9 bases, with 15 bases of the junction left unmatched. The CDR3 nucleotides read TGTGCCAGCAGTCGGATCGAGATAGCGGGGGGGCTCAGTGAGCAGTTCTTC. The encoded protein is CASSRIEIAGGLSEQFF.

The chain has TRBV7-3 and TRBJ1-1; TRBD1 matches at 7 bases. Losses at the gene ends were 5 bases for V and 5 bases for J; bases not matched to a gene: 11. CDR1 SGHTA and CDR2 FQGTGA come from the germline V gene. The CDR3 is made up of 15 amino acids. This CDR3 is CASSPEGQGGTEAFF. The CDR3, as DNA: TGTGCCAGCAGCCCTGAGGGGCAGGGGGGGACTGAAGCTTTCTTT.

V gene TRBV20-1 combines with J gene TRBJ1-3; a possible D gene is TRBD1 (5 bases). The length of the CDR3 is 16 residues. Germline CDR1 DFQATT, CDR2 SNEGSKA (reference sequence). Deletions cut 0 bases from V and 4 bases from J, with 16 bases between. The CDR3 DNA is TGCAGTGCTAGAGATAGGCGGGGGGTGACAGGAAACACCATATATTTT. Translated: CSARDRRGVTGNTIYF.

The rearrangement joins TRBV20-1 to TRBJ2-6; D perhaps matches TRBD2 (7 bases). Trimming pared 2 bases from V and 0 bases from J, leaving 23 bases between. Germline CDR1 is DFQATT and CDR2 is SNEGSKA (reference sequence). The CDR3 is made up of 20 amino acids. The CDR3 reads CSARRPAGEGGHSGANVLTF. The CDR3 region has the DNA TGCAGTGCTAGAAGGCCCGCGGGGGAGGGGGGGCACTCTGGGGCCAACGTCCTGACTTTC.

This chain connects TRBV12-3 or TRBV12-4 to TRBJ2-5; weak D call: TRBD2 (6 bases). V lost 3 bases and J 7 bases, leaving 12 bases between the germline ends. This CDR3 is 13 amino acids long. The CDR3 here is CASSFPGVGTQYF. In DNA form, the CDR3 reads TGTGCCAGCAGTTTTCCGGGGGTCGGGACCCAGTACTTC.

This clonotype was observed many times. The chain combines TRBV20-1 with TRBJ2-3, with D possibly TRBD1 on 6 matching bases. Germline assignment: CDR1 DFQATT and CDR2 SNEGSKA (reference sequence). This CDR3 contains 14 residues. V lost 0 bases and J lost 2, with 9 bases in between. The DNA for the CDR3 is TGCAGTGCTAGAGATCAGGGGTTCACAGATACGCAGTATTTT. This translates into CSARDQGFTDTQYF.

This clonotype has at least ten counts. J is TRBJ1-1 and V is TRBV7-2; TRBD1 might be the D (6 bases). The germline V and J ends were trimmed by 5 bases and 0 bases, with 13 bases remaining between them. The CDR3 is made up of 15 amino acids. Germline V lookup: CDR1 SGHTA, CDR2 FQGNSA. CDR3 in amino acids: CASSPPTGLNTEAFF. DNA of the CDR3: TGTGCCAGCAGCCCGCCGACAGGATTGAACACTGAAGCTTTCTTT.

This clonotype was seen at least ten times. This chain uses TRBV7-2 with TRBJ2-5, with TRBD1 matching 9 bases. J lost 8 bases, V lost 6 bases, and 7 bases had no gene match. The CDR3 loop spans 13 amino acids. CDR1 SGHTA and CDR2 FQGNSA come from the germline V gene. As DNA, the CDR3 is TGTGCCAGCAGAGCTGGACAGGGGAACACCCAGTACTTC. As protein: CASRAGQGNTQYF.

This clonotype showed up many times. This sequence joins TRBV29-1 and TRBJ1-1, with TRBD1 matching 7 bases. Losses at the gene ends were 6 bases for V and 2 bases for J; bases not matched to a gene: 6. Germline V CDR1 and CDR2: SQVTM, ANQGSEA. The length of the CDR3 is 13 residues. The CDR3 bases are TGCAGCGTCTCCGGGACAGCAAACACTGAAGCTTTCTTT. Its translation: CSVSGTANTEAFF.

This clonotype was detected ten times or more. The J gene is TRBJ1-1, the V gene TRBV9; D is unresolved. This CDR3 comprises 13 residues. In germline, CDR1 is SGDLS, CDR2 YYNGEE. V was pared by 4 bases and J by 11 bases, with 18 bases between. The CDR3 spells CASSTGSPSDAFF. CDR3 DNA: TGTGCCAGCAGCACCGGGAGCCCCTCGGATGCTTTCTTT.

With regard to this clonotype: With a much larger clone just one base away, this may be a read error. The gene calls are TRBV20-1 and TRBJ1-2, with 7 bases that match TRBD1. Germline CDR1 DFQATT, CDR2 SNEGSKA (reference sequence). CDR3 length equals 14 residues. The CDR3 reads CSVESGTARYGDTF. CDR3 in DNA: TGCAGTGTCGAATCCGGGACAGCGAGATATGGCGACACCTTC.

This clonotype was counted at least ten times. J is TRBJ2-3 and V is TRBV7-9; D uncertain. With 3 bases removed from V and 2 bases from J, the gap between germline ends came to 12 bases. The V gene's germline CDR1 is SEHNR and CDR2 FQNEAQ (reference sequence). The length of the CDR3 is 15 residues. Written as DNA, the CDR3 is TGTGCCAGCAGCTTTGAAGGATCCGCCACAGATACGCAGTATTTT. It codes for CASSFEGSATDTQYF. Based on the CDR3 plus reference TRBV7-9 and TRBJ2-3, the full variable domain is DTGVSQNPRHKITKRGQNVTFRCDPISEHNRLYWYRQTLGQGPEFLTYFQNEAQLEKSRLLSDRFSAERPKGSFSTLEIQRTEQGDSAMYLCASSFEGSATDTQYFGPGTRLTVL.

Comment on this clonotype: A much larger clone is a single base away; this may be a read error. The chain links TRBV24-1 to TRBJ1-5; D may be TRBD1 (5 bases). The CDR3 loop spans 15 amino acids. CDR1 is KGHDR, CDR2 SFDVKD, per germline. CDR3 residues: CATSEGDGSNQLQHF. In DNA form, the CDR3 reads TGTGCCACCAGTGAGGGGGACGGTAGCAATCAGCTCCAGCATTTT.

The chain links TRBV7-2 to TRBJ1-4; D unresolved. Germline V gene data show CDR1 as SGHTA and CDR2 as FQGNSA. This CDR3 region has 16 residues. Trimming took off 1 base at V and 0 bases at J, with 9 bases between the two ends. The DNA for the CDR3 is TGTGCCAGCAGCTTAGACCCTACAGCAACTAATGAAAAACTGTTTTTT. It is translated as CASSLDPTATNEKLFF. The full variable domain, rest sourced from reference TRBV7-2 and TRBJ1-4, is GAGVSQSPSNKVTEKGKDVELRCDPISGHTALYWYRQSLGQGLEFLIYFQGNSAPDKSGLPSDRFSAERTGGSVSTLTIQRTQQEDSAVYLCASSLDPTATNEKLFFGSGTQLSVL.

This clonotype was detected a few times. This chain connects TRBV12-3 or TRBV12-4 to TRBJ2-1; possible D gene TRBD1, 7 bases. CDR3 length: 16 amino acids. Trimming removed 2 bases from V and 7 bases from J, with 18 bases in between. The CDR3 region has the DNA TGTGCCAGCAGTTTACCGGTGGAGGGGGCTGGGAATGAGCAGTTCTTC. Translation gives CASSLPVEGAGNEQFF.

The rearrangement links TRBV20-1 to TRBJ1-1; D might be TRBD1 (6 bases). Germline V CDR1 and CDR2: DFQATT, SNEGSKA (reference sequence). V shed 4 bases and J shed 11 bases, with 14 bases lying between them. This CDR3 region has 11 residues. The CDR3 DNA follows: TGCAGTGCTACCCACAGGGACTGGGCTTTCTTT. Translation gives CSATHRDWAFF.

The chain recombines TRBV7-3 with TRBJ2-6, with 7 nucleotides matching TRBD2. V shed 5 bases and J 0 bases; nucleotides not matched to a gene: 4. Germline lookup yields CDR1 SGHTA and CDR2 FQGTGA. The CDR3 totals 16 residues. The CDR3 region is CASSPGGNSGANVLTF. The CDR3 DNA reads as TGTGCCAGCAGCCCCGGGGGGAACTCTGGGGCCAACGTCCTGACTTTC.

The chain links TRBV20-1 to TRBJ1-4; 12 nucleotides agree with TRBD1. The germline V gene has CDR1 DFQATT and CDR2 SNEGSKA (reference sequence). This CDR3 comprises 15 residues. J was trimmed by 6 bases and V by 6 bases; bases with no gene match: 8. CDR3: CSAPPGQGAHEKLFF. The CDR3 DNA follows: TGCAGTGCACCCCCGGGACAGGGGGCGCATGAAAAACTGTTTTTT.

The chain joins TRBV4-1 to TRBJ2-1, with TRBD2 matching over 10 bases. CDR1 is MGHRA, CDR2 YSYEKL, per germline. The CDR3 runs 16 residues. The trim removed 4 bases at V and 4 bases at J, leaving 7 bases unmatched. The CDR3 region has the DNA TGCGCCAGCAGCCCGCCCGGGACTAGCGCGTACAATGAGCAGTTCTTC. Translated: CASSPPGTSAYNEQFF.

This sequence joins TRBV7-2 and TRBJ1-4, with 7 bases lining up with TRBD1. V shed 3 bases, J shed 8 bases, and the junction held 3 bases outside the gene matches. The CDR3 length is 13 residues. Looked up from germline, CDR1 is SGHTA and CDR2 is FQGNSA. Here the CDR3 DNA reads TGTGCCAGCAGCTTGCAGGGACAGGAAAAACTGTTTTTT. This codes for CASSLQGQEKLFF.

This clonotype was detected only a few times. The V and J genes are TRBV12-3 or TRBV12-4 and TRBJ1-5; maybe TRBD1 (5 bases). Deletions cut 4 bases from V and 0 bases from J, with 16 bases between. This CDR3 region has 17 residues. The CDR3 reads CASSSLTDRYSNQPQHF. The CDR3 DNA reads as TGTGCCAGCAGTTCCCTCACTGACAGATATAGCAATCAGCCCCAGCATTTT.

This clonotype has a count of ten or more. The chain links TRBV30 to TRBJ2-7; no reliable D call. Trimming removed 0 bases at V and 3 bases at J, with 3 bases between. Germline assignment: CDR1 GTSNPN and CDR2 SVGIG (reference sequence). The CDR3 is made up of 11 amino acids. The CDR3 DNA reads TGTGCCTGGAGTGTTAGCTACGAGCAGTACTTC. Protein: CAWSVSYEQYF.

This clonotype was observed at least ten times. This chain uses TRBV6-1 with TRBJ1-1; D might be TRBD1 (6 bases). From germline, CDR1 is MNHNS and CDR2 SASEGT. The V end lost 0 bases, the J end lost 2 bases, and 10 bases lay between the germline ends. The length of the CDR3 is 15 residues. CDR3 coding DNA: TGTGCCAGCAGTGAAGCATTAGGGGGTAACACTGAAGCTTTCTTT. It codes for CASSEALGGNTEAFF.

This clonotype was counted at least ten times. The chain employs TRBV29-1 and TRBJ2-1; possible D gene TRBD1, 6 bases. V was cut by 2 bases and J by 3 bases, with 14 bases left in between. CDR1 SQVTM and CDR2 ANQGSEA come from the germline V gene. The CDR3 sequence is 15 residues long. The chain's CDR3 is CSVELEGVRYNEQFF. The CDR3, as DNA: TGCAGCGTTGAACTTGAGGGGGTACGCTACAATGAGCAGTTCTTC.

At least ten counts were recorded for this clonotype. The rearrangement links TRBV7-2 to TRBJ2-7, with TRBD1 as a possible D gene (5 bases). Per germline, CDR1 SGHTA and CDR2 FQGNSA. The CDR3 spans 16 residues. V was cut by 5 bases and J by 4 bases, with 21 bases left in between. CDR3 region: CASSPTSEQAFYEQYV. CDR3 coding DNA: TGTGCCAGCAGCCCCACCTCGGAACAGGCTTTTTACGAGCAGTACGTC.

This clonotype was detected once. This sequence joins TRBV5-1 and TRBJ2-7; TRBD1 matches 9 bases. This CDR3 has 15 amino acids. The junction had 7 bases not matched to a gene; V was cut back by 1 base and J by 5 bases. Germline CDR1 and CDR2: SGHRS and YFSETQ. CDR3 DNA sequence: TGCGCCAGCAGCTTGTATAAGGACAGGGGCAACGAGCAGTACTTC. Translated: CASSLYKDRGNEQYF.